A selection of T cell receptor beta chains follows, all from one sample in a study of vaccination and CD4 T cells after COVID-19. These receptors are not linked to any known antigen. TCRdb used MiXCR to reprocess the PCR reads, holding one entry per CDR3 protein. The sample includes more than 12,000 distinct CDR3 sequences, roughly 50% of them seen just once. The sample consisted of CD4+ T cells from blood, cultured in vitro, taken before SARS-CoV-2 vaccination. These receptors originate from a human donor who had recovered from COVID-19. CDR3s include the opening cysteine and the closing phenylalanine or tryptophan. Each record gives: J gene, D gene, V gene, clone size, CDR3 DNA, CDR3 protein. D genes are given only for firm matches. Not every row has a clone size; where given, it reads once, few, many or a size class.

TRBJ2-2,TRBD1,TRBV27,few,TGTGCCAGCAGTTCTCCTCAGGGGGCCTCGTACACCGGGGAGCTGTTTTTT,CASSSPQGASYTGELFF
TRBJ1-1,-,TRBV10-2,-,TGCGCCAGCAGTGAATGGACAGCGCGGAACACTGAAGCTTTCTTT,CASSEWTARNTEAFF
TRBJ2-4,TRBD2,TRBV28,-,TGTGCCAGCAGTTTTACCCCTAGCGGAAAAAACATTCAGTACTTC,CASSFTPSGKNIQYF
TRBJ2-7,TRBD2,TRBV2,few,TGTGCCAGCAGGGAACTAGCGGGAGGGCCTAAGCAGTACTTT,CASRELAGGPKQYF
TRBJ1-1,-,TRBV6-1,few,TGTGCCAGCAGTGTTTTGGCAACTATGAACACTGAAGCTTTCTTT,CASSVLATMNTEAFF
TRBJ1-5,-,TRBV24-1,-,TGTGCCACCAGTGACACGGGGATTGATCAGCCCCAGCATTTT,CATSDTGIDQPQHF
TRBJ2-5,TRBD1,TRBV4-3,few,TGCGCCAGCAGCCAAGCTCAGGGGGCATCAGAGACCCAGTACTTC,CASSQAQGASETQYF
TRBJ2-1,TRBD2,TRBV5-4,once,TGTGCCAGCAGCGGGTTAGCGGGAGATGAGCAGTTCTTC,CASSGLAGDEQFF
TRBJ2-7,-,TRBV6-5,-,TGTGCCAGCAGTTACGGGGCGGACGGCTCCTACGAGCAGTACTTC,CASSYGADGSYEQYF
TRBJ1-5,TRBD1,TRBV7-6,-,TGTGCCAGCAGCTTGGGTCAGGGGGCCGGTCAGCCCCAGCATTTT,CASSLGQGAGQPQHF
TRBJ1-2,TRBD1,TRBV7-2,few,TGTGCCAGCAGCGAAGACAGGGCTTCCCTTTATGGCTACACCTTC,CASSEDRASLYGYTF
TRBJ2-7,-,TRBV30,few,TGTGCCTGGAGTGTTTACAGGGTATCCTACGAGCAGTATTTC,CAWSVYRVSYEQYF
TRBJ2-7,-,TRBV25-1,few,TGTGCCAGCAGTGATCCCCTCTTAAGGGGGGGGGAGCAGTACTTC,CASSDPLLRGGEQYF
TRBJ1-1,-,TRBV19,-,TGTGCCAGTAAAGGGTTCCTGAACACTGAAGCTTTCTTT,CASKGFLNTEAFF
TRBJ1-1,-,TRBV12-3/TRBV12-4,-,TGTGCCAGCAGTTTAGGCGCGGCGATTCCAGCTGAAGCTTTCTTT,CASSLGAAIPAEAFF
TRBJ2-7,-,TRBV20-1,-,TGCAGTGCCCGAAAGCGGGACAGCTCCTACGAGCAGTACTTC,CSARKRDSSYEQYF
TRBJ1-4,-,TRBV20-1,few,TGCAGTGCCGTGTTAACAGGGAATAATGAAAAACTGTTTTTT,CSAVLTGNNEKLFF
TRBJ1-1,-,TRBV11-3,-,TGTGCCAGCAGCCATCAGACAGACACTGAAGCTTTCTTT,CASSHQTDTEAFF
TRBJ1-3,TRBD1,TRBV7-2,-,TGTGCCAGCAGCGATAAGACAGGGGTCGGAAACACCATATATTTT,CASSDKTGVGNTIYF
TRBJ2-2,-,TRBV9,-,TGTGCCAGCAGCGTAGTGATGTCGGACACCGGGGAGCTGTTTTTT,CASSVVMSDTGELFF
TRBJ2-7,-,TRBV5-1,once,TGCGCCAGCAGTACCCTCGAGAGACACGAGCAGTACTTC,CASSTLERHEQYF
TRBJ1-2,-,TRBV2,-,TGTGCCAGCAGAAGTCCTGGGGTCAGGGGCGAAAGCTATGGCTACACCTTC,CASRSPGVRGESYGYTF
TRBJ2-5,-,TRBV5-6,-,TGTGCCAGCAGCTCACAACAGGGGGGGGAGACCCAGTACTTC,CASSSQQGGETQYF
TRBJ2-3,-,TRBV7-7,-,TGTGCTAGCAGCTTACTCGGGTTTGGAGATACGCAGTATTTT,CASSLLGFGDTQYF
TRBJ1-1,-,TRBV4-1,-,TGCGCCAGCACCACAGGGCGACTGAACACTGAAGCTTTCTTT,CASTTGRLNTEAFF
TRBJ2-3,-,TRBV4-3,-,TGCGCCAGCAGCCAAGAGTCGGGCCGAAAGGATACGCAGTATTTT,CASSQESGRKDTQYF
TRBJ2-3,TRBD2,TRBV6-1,-,TGTGCCAGCAGACTAGCGGGGAGCACAGATACGCAGTATTTT,CASRLAGSTDTQYF
TRBJ2-6,-,TRBV6-2/TRBV6-3,few,TGTGCCAGCAGTTACTCGAAAGGCGCGGTTGGGGCCAACGTCCTGACTTTC,CASSYSKGAVGANVLTF
TRBJ1-5,-,TRBV12-3/TRBV12-4,few,TGTGCCAGCAGTAGAGACAGGTATAGCAATCAGCCCCAGCATTTT,CASSRDRYSNQPQHF
TRBJ2-3,TRBD1,TRBV6-1,-,TGTGCCAGCAGTCGACAGGGAGTAGGAACGCAGTATTTT,CASSRQGVGTQYF
TRBJ2-7,TRBD1,TRBV7-6,-,TGTGCCAGCAGCTCTCCAGGGGGTGTGAGCTCCTACGAGCAGTACTTC,CASSSPGGVSSYEQYF
TRBJ1-6,-,TRBV28,-,TGTGCCAGCAGTTCACCCGCCACGACAGGCTATCATAATTCACCCCTCCACTTT,CASSSPATTGYHNSPLHF
TRBJ1-2,TRBD1,TRBV28,few,TGTGCCAGCAGTCGGGGACAGGGGGCCTATGGCTACACCTTC,CASSRGQGAYGYTF
TRBJ2-3,-,TRBV19,few,TGTGCCACCGGACAGAGTGTGTCTACGCAGTATTTT,CATGQSVSTQYF
TRBJ2-2,-,TRBV7-3,-,TGTGCCAGCAGCGATAGGGTGGGCGGGGAGCTGTTTTTT,CASSDRVGGELFF
TRBJ2-4,TRBD2,TRBV20-1,-,TGCAGTGCTAGAGATCCACGGGAGGCCGCCAAAAACATTCAGTACTTC,CSARDPREAAKNIQYF
TRBJ2-5,-,TRBV7-2,-,TGTGCCAGCAGCTTATTCGAGGGCCAAGAGACCCAGTACTTC,CASSLFEGQETQYF
TRBJ1-5,-,TRBV10-3,-,TGTGCCATCAGTGAGTCGGGAAGTCAGCCCCAGCATTTT,CAISESGSQPQHF
TRBJ1-5,-,TRBV7-8,-,TGTGCCAGCAGCTTTACTAGCAATCAGCCCCAGCATTTT,CASSFTSNQPQHF
TRBJ1-5,TRBD1,TRBV2,few,TGTGCCAGCACTGCCCAGGACAGGAATCAGCCCCAGCATTTT,CASTAQDRNQPQHF
TRBJ2-3,TRBD2,TRBV7-3,once,TGTGCCAGCAGTCGGGACTATCAGAGTTCCGATACGCAGTATTTT,CASSRDYQSSDTQYF
TRBJ2-3,-,TRBV12-3/TRBV12-4,-,TGTGCCAGCAGTTTGGTCCAGGGATGGACAGATACGCAGTATTTT,CASSLVQGWTDTQYF
TRBJ2-7,-,TRBV10-3,few,TGTGCCATCAGTGAGTCCGGCAACATCTACGAGCAGTACTTC,CAISESGNIYEQYF
TRBJ2-3,TRBD2,TRBV6-4,medium-sized,TGTGCCAGCAGTGAGGGGCGGGAGGTGACGGATACGCAGTATTTT,CASSEGREVTDTQYF
TRBJ2-1,TRBD2,TRBV7-2,-,TGTGCCAGCGTCCTAGCGGGAGGCAATGAGCAGTTCTTC,CASVLAGGNEQFF
TRBJ1-6,TRBD1,TRBV28,-,TGTGCCAGCAGCAACCTACCGGACAGGGTTTTTGAGCCACCCCTCCACTTT,CASSNLPDRVFEPPLHF
TRBJ2-5,TRBD2,TRBV11-2,few,TGTGCCAGCAGCCCAGGCATAGCGGGAGGGTTTCGGGAGACCCAGTACTTC,CASSPGIAGGFRETQYF
TRBJ2-7,TRBD2,TRBV5-4,few,TGTGCCAGCAGCCCCGGATCGCTAGCGGGAGCCTACGAGCAGTACTTC,CASSPGSLAGAYEQYF
TRBJ1-2,-,TRBV18,-,TGTGCCAGCTCACCGATTAGGGGCGATGGCTACACCTTC,CASSPIRGDGYTF
TRBJ1-2,-,TRBV20-1,-,TGCAGTGCGCATGTGGGGGGACTCTATGGCTACACCTTC,CSAHVGGLYGYTF
TRBJ2-1,-,TRBV20-1,-,TGCAGTGCTAGCCCTAGCGCCAATGAGCAGTTCTTC,CSASPSANEQFF
TRBJ2-7,-,TRBV29-1,-,TGCAGCGTTGTAAGGGACTCAGCCTACGAGCAGTACTTC,CSVVRDSAYEQYF